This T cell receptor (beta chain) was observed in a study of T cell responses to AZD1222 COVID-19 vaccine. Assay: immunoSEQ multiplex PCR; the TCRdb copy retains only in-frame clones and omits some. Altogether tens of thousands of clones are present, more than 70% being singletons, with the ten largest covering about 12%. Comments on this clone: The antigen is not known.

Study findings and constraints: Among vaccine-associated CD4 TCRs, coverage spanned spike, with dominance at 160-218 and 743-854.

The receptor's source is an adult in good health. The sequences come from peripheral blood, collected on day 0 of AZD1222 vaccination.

In nucleotides, the CDR3 is TGTGCCAGCAGCTTAAGGAGGGATTACAATGAGCAGTTCTTC. Translating it yields CASSLRRDYNEQFF. The chain is built from TRBV7-3 and TRBJ2-1; maybe TRBD2 (6 bases). Trimming took 1 base from V and 4 from J, leaving 8 bases between them. The CDR3 sequence is 14 residues long. Germline lookup yields CDR1 SGHTA and CDR2 FQGTGA.